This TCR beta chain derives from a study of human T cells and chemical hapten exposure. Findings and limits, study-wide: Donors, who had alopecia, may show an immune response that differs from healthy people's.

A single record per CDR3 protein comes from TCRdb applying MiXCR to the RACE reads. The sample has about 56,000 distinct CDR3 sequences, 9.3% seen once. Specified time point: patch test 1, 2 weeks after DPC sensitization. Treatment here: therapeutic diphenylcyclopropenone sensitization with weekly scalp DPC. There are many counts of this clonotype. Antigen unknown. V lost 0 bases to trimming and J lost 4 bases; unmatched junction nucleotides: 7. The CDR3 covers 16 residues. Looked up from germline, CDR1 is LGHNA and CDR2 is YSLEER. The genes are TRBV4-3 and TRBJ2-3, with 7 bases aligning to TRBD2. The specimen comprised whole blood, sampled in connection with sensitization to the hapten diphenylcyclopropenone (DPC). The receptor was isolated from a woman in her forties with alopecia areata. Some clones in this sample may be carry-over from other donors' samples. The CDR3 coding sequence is TGCGCCAGCAGCCAAGAGGGTACACGGGGGGCAGATACGCAGTATTTT. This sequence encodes CASSQEGTRGADTQYF.